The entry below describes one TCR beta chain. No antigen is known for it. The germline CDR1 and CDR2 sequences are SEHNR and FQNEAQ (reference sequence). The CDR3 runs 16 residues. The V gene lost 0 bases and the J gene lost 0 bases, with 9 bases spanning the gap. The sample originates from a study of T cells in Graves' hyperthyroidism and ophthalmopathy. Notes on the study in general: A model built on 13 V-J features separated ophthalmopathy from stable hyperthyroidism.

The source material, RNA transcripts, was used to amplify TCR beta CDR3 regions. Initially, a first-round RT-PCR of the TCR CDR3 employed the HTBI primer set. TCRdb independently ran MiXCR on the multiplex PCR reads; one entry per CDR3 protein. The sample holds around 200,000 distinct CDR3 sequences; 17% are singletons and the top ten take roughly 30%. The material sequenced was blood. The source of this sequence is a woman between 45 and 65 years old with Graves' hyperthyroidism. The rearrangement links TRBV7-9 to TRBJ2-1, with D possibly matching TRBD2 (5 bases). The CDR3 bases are TGTGCCAGCAGCTTAGCAGAGGGCAGCTCCTACAATGAGCAGTTCTTC. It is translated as CASSLAEGSSYNEQFF.